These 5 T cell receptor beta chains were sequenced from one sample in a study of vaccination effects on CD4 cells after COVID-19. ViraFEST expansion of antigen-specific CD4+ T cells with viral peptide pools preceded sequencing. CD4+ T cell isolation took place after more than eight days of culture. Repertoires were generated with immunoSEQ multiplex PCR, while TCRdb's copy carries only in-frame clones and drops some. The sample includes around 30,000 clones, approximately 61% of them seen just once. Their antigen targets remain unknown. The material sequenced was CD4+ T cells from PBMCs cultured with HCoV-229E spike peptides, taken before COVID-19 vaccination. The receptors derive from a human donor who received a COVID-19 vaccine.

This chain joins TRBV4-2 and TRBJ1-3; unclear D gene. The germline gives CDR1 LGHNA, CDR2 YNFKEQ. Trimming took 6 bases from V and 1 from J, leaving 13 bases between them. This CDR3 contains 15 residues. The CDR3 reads CASSNGEFSGNTIYF. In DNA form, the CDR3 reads TGTGCCAGCAGTAACGGGGAGTTTTCTGGAAACACCATATATTTT.

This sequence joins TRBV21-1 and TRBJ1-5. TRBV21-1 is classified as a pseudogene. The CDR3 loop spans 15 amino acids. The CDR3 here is CASSSGASSWQPQHF. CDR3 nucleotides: TGTGCCAGCAGCAGCGGGGCTTCGTCGTGGCAGCCCCAGCATTTT.

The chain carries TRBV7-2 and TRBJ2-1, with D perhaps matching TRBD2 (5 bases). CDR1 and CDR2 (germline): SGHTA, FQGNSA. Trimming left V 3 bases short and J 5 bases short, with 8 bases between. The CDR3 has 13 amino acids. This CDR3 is CASSLARDNEQFF. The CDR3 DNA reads TGTGCCAGCAGCTTGGCGCGGGACAATGAGCAGTTCTTC.

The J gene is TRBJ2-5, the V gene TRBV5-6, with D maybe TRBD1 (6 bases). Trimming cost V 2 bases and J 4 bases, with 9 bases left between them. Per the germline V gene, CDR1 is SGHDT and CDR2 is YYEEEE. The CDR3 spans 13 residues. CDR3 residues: CASSFFRGETQYF. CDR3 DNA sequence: TGTGCCAGCAGCTTCTTCAGGGGAGAGACCCAGTACTTC.

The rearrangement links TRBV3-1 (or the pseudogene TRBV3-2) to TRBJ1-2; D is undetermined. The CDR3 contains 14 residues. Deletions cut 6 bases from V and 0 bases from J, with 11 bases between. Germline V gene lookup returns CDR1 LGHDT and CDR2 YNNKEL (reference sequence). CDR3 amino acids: CASRRQGSNYGYTF. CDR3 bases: TGTGCCAGCAGGCGCCAAGGGTCTAACTATGGCTACACCTTC.